Sequencing of this T cell receptor (beta chain) was carried out in a study of blood T cell repertoires in COVID-19. Across the whole study: The origin of the acute and convalescent COVID-19 samples was the United States, Italy and Spain. Sources were T cells, B-cell-depleted T cells, or PBMCs; the material itself was cDNA or gDNA.

The CDR3 contains 16 residues. Germline CDR1 reads SGHNT; CDR2 reads YENEEA. J was trimmed by 5 bases and V by 0 bases; bases with no gene match: 10. As handled by the study authors: The authors estimated nucleated cell counts from reference gene primer amplification. Clones were sequenced by immunoSEQ multiplex PCR, and TCRdb holds only the in-frame ones, with some missing. For V, J and clone size, that table is used; D and trimming come from the DNA. Of fewer than 45,000 clones in the sample, roughly nine tenths were seen once. Sequenced input: peripheral blood. This rearrangement joins TRBV11-3 to TRBJ2-7, with 7 bases matching TRBD2. The sequence came from a woman younger than 45 in a cohort sampled during active COVID-19. The CDR3 DNA is TGTGCCAGCAGCTTAGATCTTCGTCGGGGAGGGGACGAGCAGTACTTC. Translating gives CASSLDLRRGGDEQYF. The full variable domain, completed using reference TRBV11-3 and TRBJ2-7, is EAGVVQSPRYKIIEKKQPVAFWCNPISGHNTLYWYLQNLGQGPELLIRYENEEAVDDSQLPKDRFSAERLKGVDSTLKIQPAELGDSAVYLCASSLDLRRGGDEQYFGPGTRLTVT.